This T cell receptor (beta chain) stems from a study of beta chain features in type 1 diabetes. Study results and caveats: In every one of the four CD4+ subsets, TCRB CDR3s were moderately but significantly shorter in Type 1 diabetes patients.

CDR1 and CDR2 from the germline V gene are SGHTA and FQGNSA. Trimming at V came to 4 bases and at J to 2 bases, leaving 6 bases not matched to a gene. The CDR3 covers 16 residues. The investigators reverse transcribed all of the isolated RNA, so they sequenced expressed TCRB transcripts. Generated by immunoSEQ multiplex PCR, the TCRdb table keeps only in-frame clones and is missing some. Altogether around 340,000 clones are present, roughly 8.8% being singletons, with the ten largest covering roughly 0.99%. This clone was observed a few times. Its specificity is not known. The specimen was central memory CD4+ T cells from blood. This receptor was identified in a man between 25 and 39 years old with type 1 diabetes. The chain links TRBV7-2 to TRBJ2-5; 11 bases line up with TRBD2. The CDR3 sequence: CASSYLRLAGQETQYF. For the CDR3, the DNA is TGTGCCAGCAGCTATCTTCGACTAGCGGGGCAAGAGACCCAGTACTTC.